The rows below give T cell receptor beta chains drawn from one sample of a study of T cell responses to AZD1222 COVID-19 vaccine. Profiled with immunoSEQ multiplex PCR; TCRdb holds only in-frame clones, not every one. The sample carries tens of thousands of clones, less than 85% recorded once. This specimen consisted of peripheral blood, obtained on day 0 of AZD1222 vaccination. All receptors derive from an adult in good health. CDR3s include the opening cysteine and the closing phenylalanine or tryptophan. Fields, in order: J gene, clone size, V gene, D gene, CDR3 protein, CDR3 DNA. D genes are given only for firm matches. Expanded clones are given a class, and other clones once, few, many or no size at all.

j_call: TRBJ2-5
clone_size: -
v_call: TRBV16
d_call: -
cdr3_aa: CASSQSEWQAEETQYF
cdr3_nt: TGTGCCAGCAGCCAATCTGAATGGCAGGCTGAAGAGACCCAGTACTTC

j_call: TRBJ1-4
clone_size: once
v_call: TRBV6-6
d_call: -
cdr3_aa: CASTLSGGGEKLFF
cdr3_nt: TGTGCCAGCACCCTGAGCGGGGGCGGGGAAAAACTGTTTTTT

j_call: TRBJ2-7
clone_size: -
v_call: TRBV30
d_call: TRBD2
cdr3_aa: CAWGLAGAYEQYF
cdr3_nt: TGTGCCTGGGGACTAGCGGGAGCGTACGAGCAGTACTTC

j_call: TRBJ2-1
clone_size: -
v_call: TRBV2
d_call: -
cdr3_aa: CASSDVDRWQFF
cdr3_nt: TGTGCCAGCAGTGACGTAGATCGATGGCAGTTCTTC

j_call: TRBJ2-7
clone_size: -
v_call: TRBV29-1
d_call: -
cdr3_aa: CSVIGGSNYEQYF
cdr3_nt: TGCAGCGTTATTGGAGGGTCAAACTACGAGCAGTACTTC

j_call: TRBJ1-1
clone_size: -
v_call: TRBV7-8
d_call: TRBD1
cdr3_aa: CASSSLGTAMNTEAFF
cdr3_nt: TGTGCCAGCAGCTCCTTGGGGACAGCAATGAACACTGAAGCTTTCTTT

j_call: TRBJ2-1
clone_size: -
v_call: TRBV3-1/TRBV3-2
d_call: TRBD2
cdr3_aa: CASSQPGLAGVTGTNEQFF
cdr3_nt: TGTGCCAGCAGCCAACCGGGACTAGCGGGAGTAACGGGCACCAATGAGCAGTTCTTC

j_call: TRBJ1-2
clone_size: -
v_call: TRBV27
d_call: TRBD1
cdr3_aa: CASSGFQGAGGYTF
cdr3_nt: TGTGCCAGCAGTGGGTTCCAGGGGGCAGGCGGCTACACCTTC

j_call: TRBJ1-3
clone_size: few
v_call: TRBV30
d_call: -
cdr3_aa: CAQGRGSGNTIYF
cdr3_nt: TGTGCGCAGGGCCGTGGGTCTGGAAACACCATATATTTT

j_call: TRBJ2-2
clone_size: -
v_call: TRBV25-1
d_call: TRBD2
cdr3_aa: CASSGTVAGRSGTGELFF
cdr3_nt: TGTGCCAGCAGTGGAACGGTAGCGGGACGGAGTGGGACCGGGGAGCTGTTTTTT

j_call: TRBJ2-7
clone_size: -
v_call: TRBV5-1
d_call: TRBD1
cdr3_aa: CASSLEDRGAHEQYF
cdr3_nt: TGCGCCAGCAGCTTGGAGGACAGGGGCGCCCACGAGCAGTACTTC

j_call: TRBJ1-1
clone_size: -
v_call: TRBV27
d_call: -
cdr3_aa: CASSIQENTEAFF
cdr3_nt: TGTGCCAGCAGTATTCAGGAAAACACTGAAGCTTTCTTT

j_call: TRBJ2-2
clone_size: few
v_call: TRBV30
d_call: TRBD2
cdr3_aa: CAWTSGRATGELFF
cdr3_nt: TGTGCCTGGACTAGCGGGAGGGCCACCGGGGAGCTGTTTTTT

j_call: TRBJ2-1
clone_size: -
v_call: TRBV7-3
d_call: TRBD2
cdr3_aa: CASSSGAGVSYNEQFF
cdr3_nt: TGTGCCAGCAGCTCCGGGGCGGGAGTATCCTACAATGAGCAGTTCTTC

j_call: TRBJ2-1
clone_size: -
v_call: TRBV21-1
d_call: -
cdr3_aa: CASSTRTGTAYNEQFF
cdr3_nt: TGTGCCAGCAGCACTCGGACCGGGACAGCTTACAATGAGCAGTTCTTC

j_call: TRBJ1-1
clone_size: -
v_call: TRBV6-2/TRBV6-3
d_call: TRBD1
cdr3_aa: CASSYLGQGADYTEAFF
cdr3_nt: TGTGCCAGCAGTTACTTGGGACAGGGGGCCGATTACACTGAAGCTTTCTTT

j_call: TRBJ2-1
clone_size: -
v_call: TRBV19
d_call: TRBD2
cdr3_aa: CASSSGTSGAYNEQFF
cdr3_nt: TGTGCCAGTAGTTCCGGGACTAGCGGAGCCTACAATGAGCAGTTCTTC

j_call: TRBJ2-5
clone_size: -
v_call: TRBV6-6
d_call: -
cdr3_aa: CASSAVGGGGETQYF
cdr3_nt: TGTGCCAGCAGTGCGGTCGGTGGTGGGGGGGAGACCCAGTACTTC

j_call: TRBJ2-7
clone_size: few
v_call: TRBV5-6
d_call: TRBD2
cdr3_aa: CASSTSGASDEQYF
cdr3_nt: TGTGCCAGCAGCACTAGCGGGGCCTCTGACGAGCAGTACTTC

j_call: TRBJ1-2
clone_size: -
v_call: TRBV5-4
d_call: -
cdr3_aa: CASSLEGDGNYGYTF
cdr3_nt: TGTGCCAGCAGCTTGGAGGGGGACGGGAACTATGGCTACACCTTC

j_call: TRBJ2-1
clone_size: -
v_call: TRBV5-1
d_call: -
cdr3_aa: CASSLAQNTYNEQFF
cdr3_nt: TGCGCCAGCAGCTTGGCTCAGAATACCTACAATGAGCAGTTCTTC

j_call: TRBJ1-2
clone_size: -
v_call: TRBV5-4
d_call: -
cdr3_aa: CASSLEGTGYTF
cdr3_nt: TGTGCCAGCAGCTTGGAAGGGACGGGCTACACCTTC

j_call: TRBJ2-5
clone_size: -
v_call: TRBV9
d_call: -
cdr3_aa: CASSVGIRADQETQYF
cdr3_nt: TGTGCCAGCAGCGTAGGTATAAGGGCAGATCAGGAGACCCAGTACTTC

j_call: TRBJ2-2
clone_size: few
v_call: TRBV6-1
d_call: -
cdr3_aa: CASSAPRISGAGELFF
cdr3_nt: TGTGCCAGCAGTGCCCCCCGGATCTCAGGGGCCGGGGAGCTGTTTTTT

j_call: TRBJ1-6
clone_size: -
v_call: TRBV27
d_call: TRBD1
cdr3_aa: CASSLSGRGNSPLHF
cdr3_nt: TGTGCCAGCAGTTTATCGGGCAGGGGGAATTCACCCCTCCACTTT

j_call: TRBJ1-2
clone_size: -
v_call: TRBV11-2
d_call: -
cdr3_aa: CASSLAPGTFCTF
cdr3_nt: TGTGCCAGCAGCTTAGCTCCCGGGACTTTCTGCACCTTC

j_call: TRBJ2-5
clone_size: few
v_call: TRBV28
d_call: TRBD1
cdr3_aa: CTTGGGPGRQETQYF
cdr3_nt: TGTACGACAGGGGGCGGTCCGGGAAGGCAAGAGACCCAGTACTTC

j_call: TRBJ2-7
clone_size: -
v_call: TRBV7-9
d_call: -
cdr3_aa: CASSLVGGPGYEQYF
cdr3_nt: TGTGCCAGCAGCTTAGTCGGGGGCCCCGGCTACGAGCAGTACTTC

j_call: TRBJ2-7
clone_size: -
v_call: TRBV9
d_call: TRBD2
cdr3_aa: CASSATTSGYEQYF
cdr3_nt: TGTGCCAGCAGCGCCACGACTAGCGGGTACGAGCAGTACTTC

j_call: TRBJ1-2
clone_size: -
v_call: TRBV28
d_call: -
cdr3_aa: CASSPGASRVYGYTF
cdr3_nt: TGTGCCAGCAGCCCCGGGGCCTCGAGGGTCTATGGCTACACCTTC

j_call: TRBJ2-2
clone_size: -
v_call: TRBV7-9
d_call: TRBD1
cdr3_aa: CASSVTGGVTGELFF
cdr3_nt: TGTGCCAGCAGCGTGACAGGGGGAGTCACCGGGGAGCTGTTTTTT

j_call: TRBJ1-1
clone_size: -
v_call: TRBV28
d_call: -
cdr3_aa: CASSLFVRVGGVNTEAFF
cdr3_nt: TGTGCCAGCAGTTTATTCGTCAGGGTAGGCGGAGTGAACACTGAAGCTTTCTTT

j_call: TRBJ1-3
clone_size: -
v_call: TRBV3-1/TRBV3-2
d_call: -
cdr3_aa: CASRSIGNTIYF
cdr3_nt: TGTGCCAGCAGATCAATTGGAAACACCATATATTTT

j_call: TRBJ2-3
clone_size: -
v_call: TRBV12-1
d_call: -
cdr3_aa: CASSPASGSLDTQYF
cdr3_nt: TGTGCCAGCAGCCCCGCTAGCGGGAGTTTAGATACGCAGTATTTT

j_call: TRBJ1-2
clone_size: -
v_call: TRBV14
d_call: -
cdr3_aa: CASSQGGRPQDGVYGYTF
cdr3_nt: TGTGCCAGCAGCCAAGGAGGGAGGCCCCAGGACGGTGTCTATGGCTACACCTTC

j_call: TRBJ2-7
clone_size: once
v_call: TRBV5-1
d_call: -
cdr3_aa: CASSFDYIYEQYF
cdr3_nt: TGCGCCAGCAGCTTTGACTACATCTACGAGCAGTACTTC

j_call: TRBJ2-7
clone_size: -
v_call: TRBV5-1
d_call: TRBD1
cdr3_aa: CASSLQAGTESSYEQYF
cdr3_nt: TGCGCCAGCAGCTTACAAGCCGGGACAGAGAGCTCCTACGAGCAGTACTTC

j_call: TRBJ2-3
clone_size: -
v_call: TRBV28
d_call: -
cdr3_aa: CASSFVAGTDTQYF
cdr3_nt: TGTGCCAGCAGTTTTGTAGCGGGCACAGATACGCAGTATTTT

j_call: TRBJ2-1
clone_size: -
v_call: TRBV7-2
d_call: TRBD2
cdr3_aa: CASSPTSGRSSSYNEQFF
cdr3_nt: TGTGCCAGCAGTCCGACTAGCGGGAGATCGAGCTCCTACAATGAGCAGTTCTTC

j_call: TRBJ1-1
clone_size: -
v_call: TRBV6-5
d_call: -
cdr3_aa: CASSYYWTENTEAFF
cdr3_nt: TGTGCCAGCAGTTACTATTGGACAGAGAACACTGAAGCTTTCTTT

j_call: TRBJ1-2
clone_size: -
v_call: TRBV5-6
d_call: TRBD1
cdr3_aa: CASSYRDREGYGYTF
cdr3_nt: TGTGCCAGCAGCTACCGAGACAGGGAGGGCTATGGCTACACCTTC

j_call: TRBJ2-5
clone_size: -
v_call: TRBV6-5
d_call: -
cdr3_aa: CASSYILETQYF
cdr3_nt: TGTGCCAGCAGTTACATCCTAGAGACCCAGTACTTC

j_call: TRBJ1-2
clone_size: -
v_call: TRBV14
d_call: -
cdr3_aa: CASSPRAGYGYTF
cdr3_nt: TGTGCCAGCAGCCCTCGGGCAGGATATGGCTACACCTTC

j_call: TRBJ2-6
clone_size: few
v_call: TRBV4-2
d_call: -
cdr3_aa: CASRINRAGANVLTF
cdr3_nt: TGTGCCAGCAGGATTAACAGGGCCGGGGCCAACGTCCTGACTTTC

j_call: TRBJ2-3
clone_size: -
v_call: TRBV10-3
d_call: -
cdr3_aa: CAAAAGVVTDTQYF
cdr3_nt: TGTGCCGCCGCCGCCGGGGTAGTTACAGATACGCAGTATTTT